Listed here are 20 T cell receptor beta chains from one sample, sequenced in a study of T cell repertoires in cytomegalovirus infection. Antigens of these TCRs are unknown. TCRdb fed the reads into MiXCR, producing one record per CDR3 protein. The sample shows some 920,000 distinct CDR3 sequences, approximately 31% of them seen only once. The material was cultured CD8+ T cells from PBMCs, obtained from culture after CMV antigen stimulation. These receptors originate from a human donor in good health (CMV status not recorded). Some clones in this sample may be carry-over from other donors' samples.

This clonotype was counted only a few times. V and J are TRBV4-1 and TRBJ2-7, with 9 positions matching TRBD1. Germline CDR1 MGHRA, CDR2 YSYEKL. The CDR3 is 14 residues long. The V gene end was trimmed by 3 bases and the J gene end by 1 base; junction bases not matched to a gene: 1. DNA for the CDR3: TGCGCCAGCAGCCAGACAGGGGGATCCTACGAGCAGTACTTC. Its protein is CASSQTGGSYEQYF.

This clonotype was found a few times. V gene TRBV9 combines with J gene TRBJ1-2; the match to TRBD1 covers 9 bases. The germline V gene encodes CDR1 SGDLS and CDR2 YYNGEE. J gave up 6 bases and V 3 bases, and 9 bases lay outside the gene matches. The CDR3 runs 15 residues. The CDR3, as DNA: TGTGCCAGCAGCGATATGGGACAGGGAGTGGATGGCTACACCTTC. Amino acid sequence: CASSDMGQGVDGYTF.

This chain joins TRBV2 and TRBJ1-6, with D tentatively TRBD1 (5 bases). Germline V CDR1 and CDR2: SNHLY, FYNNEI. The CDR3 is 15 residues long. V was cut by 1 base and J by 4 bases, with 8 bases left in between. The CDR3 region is CASSEERQYNSPLHF. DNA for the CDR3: TGTGCCAGCAGTGAAGAAAGACAGTATAATTCACCCCTCCACTTT. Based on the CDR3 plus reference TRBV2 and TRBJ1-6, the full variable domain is EPEVTQTPSHQVTQMGQEVILRCVPISNHLYFYWYRQILGQKVEFLVSFYNNEISEKSEIFDDQFSVERPDGSNFTLKIRSTKLEDSAMYFCASSEERQYNSPLHFGNGTRLTVT.

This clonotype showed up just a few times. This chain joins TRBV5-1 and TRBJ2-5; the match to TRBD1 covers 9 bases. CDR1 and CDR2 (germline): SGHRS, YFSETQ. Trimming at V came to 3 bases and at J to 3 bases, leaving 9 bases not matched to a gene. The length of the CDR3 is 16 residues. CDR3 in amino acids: CASSWPGQGIEETQYF. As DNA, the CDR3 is TGCGCCAGCAGCTGGCCGGGACAGGGAATCGAAGAGACCCAGTACTTC. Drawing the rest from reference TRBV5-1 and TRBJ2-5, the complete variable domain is KAGVTQTPRYLIKTRGQQVTLSCSPISGHRSVSWYQQTPGQGLQFLFEYFSETQRNKGNFPGRFSGRQFSNSRSEMNVSTLELGDSALYLCASSWPGQGIEETQYFGPGTRLLVL.

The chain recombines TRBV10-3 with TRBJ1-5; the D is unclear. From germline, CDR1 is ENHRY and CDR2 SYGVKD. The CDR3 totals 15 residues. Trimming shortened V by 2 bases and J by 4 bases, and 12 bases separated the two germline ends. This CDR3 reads CAISEDLHPNQPQHF. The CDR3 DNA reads TGTGCCATCAGTGAGGACCTACATCCGAATCAGCCCCAGCATTTT.

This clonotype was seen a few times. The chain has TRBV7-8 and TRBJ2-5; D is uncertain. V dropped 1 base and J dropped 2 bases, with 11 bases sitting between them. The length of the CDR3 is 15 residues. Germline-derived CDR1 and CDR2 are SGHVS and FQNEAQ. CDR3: CASSLVRGRQETQYF. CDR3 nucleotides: TGTGCCAGCAGCTTAGTACGAGGTCGGCAAGAGACCCAGTACTTC. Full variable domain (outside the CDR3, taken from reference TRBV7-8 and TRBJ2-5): GAGVSQSPRYKVAKRGQDVALRCDPISGHVSLFWYQQALGQGPEFLTYFQNEAQLDKSGLPSDRFFAERPEGSVSTLKIQRTQQEDSAVYLCASSLVRGRQETQYFGPGTRLLVL.

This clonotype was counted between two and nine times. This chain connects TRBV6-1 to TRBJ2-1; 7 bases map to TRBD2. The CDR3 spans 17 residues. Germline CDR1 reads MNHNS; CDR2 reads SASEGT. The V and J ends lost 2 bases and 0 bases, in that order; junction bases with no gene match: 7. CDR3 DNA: TGTGCCAGCAGTGAACGGCCAGCGGGGAGCTCCTACAATGAGCAGTTCTTC. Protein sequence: CASSERPAGSSYNEQFF.

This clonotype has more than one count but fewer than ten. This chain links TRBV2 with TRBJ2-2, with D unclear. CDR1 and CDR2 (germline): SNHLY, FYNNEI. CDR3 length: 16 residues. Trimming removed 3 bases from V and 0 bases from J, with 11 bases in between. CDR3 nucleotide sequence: TGTGCCAGCAGTGAGTTGGCAGGCGCGAACACCGGGGAGCTGTTTTTT. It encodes CASSELAGANTGELFF.

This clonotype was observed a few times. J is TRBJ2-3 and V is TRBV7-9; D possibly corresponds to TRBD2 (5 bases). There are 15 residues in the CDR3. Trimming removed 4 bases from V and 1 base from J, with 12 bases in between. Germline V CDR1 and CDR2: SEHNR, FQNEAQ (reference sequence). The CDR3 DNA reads TGTGCCAGCAGCTCCTCGTTCGGGGGCACAGATACGCAGTATTTT. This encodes CASSSSFGGTDTQYF.

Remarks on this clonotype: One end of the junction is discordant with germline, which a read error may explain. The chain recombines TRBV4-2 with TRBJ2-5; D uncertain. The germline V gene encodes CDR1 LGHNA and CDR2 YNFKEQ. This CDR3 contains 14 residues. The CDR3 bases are TGTACCAGCAGCCAACCCGAAGAGCAAGAGACCCAGTACTTC. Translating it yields CTSSQPEEQETQYF.

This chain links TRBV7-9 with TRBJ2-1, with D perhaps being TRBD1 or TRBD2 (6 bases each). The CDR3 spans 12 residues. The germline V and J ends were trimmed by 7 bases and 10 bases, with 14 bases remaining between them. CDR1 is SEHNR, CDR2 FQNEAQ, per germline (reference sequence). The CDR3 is CASITLGGEQFF. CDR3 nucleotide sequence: TGTGCCAGCATCACCCTAGGGGGGGAGCAGTTCTTC.

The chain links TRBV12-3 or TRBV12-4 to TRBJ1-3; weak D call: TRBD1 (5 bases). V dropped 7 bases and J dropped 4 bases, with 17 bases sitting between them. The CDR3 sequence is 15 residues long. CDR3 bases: TGTGCCAGCAACAATATCCGGGACCCAGGAAACACCATATATTTT. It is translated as CASNNIRDPGNTIYF.

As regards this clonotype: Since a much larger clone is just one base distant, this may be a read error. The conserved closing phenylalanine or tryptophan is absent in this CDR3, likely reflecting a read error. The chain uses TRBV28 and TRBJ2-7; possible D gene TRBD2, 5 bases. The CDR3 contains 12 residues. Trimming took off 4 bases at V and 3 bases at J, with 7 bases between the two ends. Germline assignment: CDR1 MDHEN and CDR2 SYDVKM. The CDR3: CASSSAGYEQYS. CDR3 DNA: TGTGCCAGCAGTTCTGCGGGCTACGAGCAGTACTCC.

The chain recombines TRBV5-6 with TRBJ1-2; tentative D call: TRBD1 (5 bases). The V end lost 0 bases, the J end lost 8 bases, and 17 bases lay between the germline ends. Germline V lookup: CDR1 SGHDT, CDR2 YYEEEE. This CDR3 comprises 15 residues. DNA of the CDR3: TGTGCCAGCAGCTTGGCCCCAGGGCTGTCTCGAGGCTACACCTTC. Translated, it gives CASSLAPGLSRGYTF.

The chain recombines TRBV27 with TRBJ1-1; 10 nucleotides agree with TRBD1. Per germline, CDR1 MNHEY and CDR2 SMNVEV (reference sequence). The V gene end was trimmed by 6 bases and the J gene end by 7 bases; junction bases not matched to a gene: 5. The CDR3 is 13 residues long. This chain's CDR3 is CASRTGGANEAFF. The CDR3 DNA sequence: TGTGCCAGCAGGACAGGGGGCGCAAATGAAGCTTTCTTT.

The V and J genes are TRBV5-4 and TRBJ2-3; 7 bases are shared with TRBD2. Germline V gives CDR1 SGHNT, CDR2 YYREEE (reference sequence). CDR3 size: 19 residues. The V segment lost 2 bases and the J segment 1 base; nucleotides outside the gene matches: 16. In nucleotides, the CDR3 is TGTGCCAGCAGCTTAGTTGGTTTCGTGAGCGGGGTTGGCACAGATACGCAGTATTTT. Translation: CASSLVGFVSGVGTDTQYF.

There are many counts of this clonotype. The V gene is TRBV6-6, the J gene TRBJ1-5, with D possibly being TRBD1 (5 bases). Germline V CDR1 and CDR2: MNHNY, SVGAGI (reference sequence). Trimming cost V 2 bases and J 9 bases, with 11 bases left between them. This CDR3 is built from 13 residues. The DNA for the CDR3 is TGTGCCAGCAGTTACGTGGGGCCGGGGCCCCAGCATTTT. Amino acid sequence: CASSYVGPGPQHF.

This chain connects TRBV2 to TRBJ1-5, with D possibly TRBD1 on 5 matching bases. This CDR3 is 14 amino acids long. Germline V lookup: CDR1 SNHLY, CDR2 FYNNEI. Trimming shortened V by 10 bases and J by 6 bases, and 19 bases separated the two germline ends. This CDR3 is CATRVGRAGQPQHF. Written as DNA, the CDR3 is TGTGCCACCAGGGTCGGCAGGGCGGGTCAGCCCCAGCATTTT.

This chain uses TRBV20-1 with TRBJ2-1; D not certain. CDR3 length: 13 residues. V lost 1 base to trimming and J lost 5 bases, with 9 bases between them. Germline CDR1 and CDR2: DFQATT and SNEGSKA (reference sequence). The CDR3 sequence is CSARVKGNNEQFF. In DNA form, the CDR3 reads TGCAGTGCTAGAGTTAAGGGTAACAATGAGCAGTTCTTC.

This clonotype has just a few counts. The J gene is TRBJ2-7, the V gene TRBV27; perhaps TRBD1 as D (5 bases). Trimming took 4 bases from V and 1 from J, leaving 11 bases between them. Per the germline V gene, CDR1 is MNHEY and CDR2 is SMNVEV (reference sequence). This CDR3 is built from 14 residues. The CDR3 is CASSSDSGSYEQYF. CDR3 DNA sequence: TGTGCCAGCAGTTCCGATTCAGGGTCCTACGAGCAGTACTTC.